The sequence of this TCR beta chain was determined in a study of T cell repertoires in cytomegalovirus infection. This CDR3 contains 15 residues. The V segment lost 6 bases and the J segment 0 bases; nucleotides outside the gene matches: 7. This clonotype was recorded at least ten times. TCRdb used MiXCR to reprocess the reads, holding one entry per CDR3 protein. Here the sample spans some 320,000 distinct CDR3 sequences, roughly 9.5% being singletons. The J gene is TRBJ2-7, the V gene TRBV12-3 or TRBV12-4, with 8 bases aligning to TRBD1. The receptor's source is a human donor in good health (CMV status not recorded). Some clones in this sample may be carry-over from other donors' samples. The sequencing input was PBMCs. CDR3 sequence (DNA): TGTGCCAGCAGCCGTGGACAGGGATCCTCCTACGAGCAGTACTTC. This codes for CASSRGQGSSYEQYF.